Following are 20 T cell receptor beta chains from one sample sequenced in a study of cytomegalovirus exposure and HLA in healthy donors. The PCR contained 60 Vbeta and 13 Jbeta primers. Produced via immunoSEQ multiplex PCR; TCRdb's table is partial and in-frame only. The sample has about 120,000 clones; more than 60% are singletons. What was sequenced was PBMCs. These receptors were collected from a woman aged 40 to 55 in good health and CMV-seropositive.

The chain uses TRBV7-2 and TRBJ2-7; 10 bases are shared with TRBD2. The germline V gene encodes CDR1 SGHTA and CDR2 FQGNSA. The CDR3 spans 15 residues. V lost 5 bases, J lost 9 bases, and 13 bases stayed unmatched. The CDR3 loop reads CASSPSLAGAERQYF. CDR3 DNA sequence: TGTGCCAGCAGCCCCTCCCTAGCGGGAGCCGAACGGCAGTACTTC.

This chain links TRBV20-1 with TRBJ1-2; D remains unclear. Germline V gives CDR1 DFQATT, CDR2 SNEGSKA (reference sequence). There are 10 residues in the CDR3. Trimming took off 2 bases at V and 8 bases at J, with 6 bases between the two ends. The CDR3 loop is CSARNAGYTF. The CDR3 DNA is TGCAGTGCTAGAAACGCGGGCTACACCTTC.

The chain carries TRBV2 and TRBJ1-4, with unresolved D. This CDR3 is built from 15 residues. The germline CDR1 and CDR2 sequences are SNHLY and FYNNEI. V was shortened by 5 bases and J by 0 bases, with 10 bases between the two germline ends. CDR3 DNA sequence: TGTGCCAGCAGTTACACCCAGGCAACTAATGAAAAACTGTTTTTT. It encodes CASSYTQATNEKLFF.

In nucleotides, the CDR3 is TGTGCCACCAGCAGAGACTTACAGGGGGTCTACGAGCAGTACTTC. Its protein is CATSRDLQGVYEQYF. V and J are TRBV15 and TRBJ2-5, with TRBD1 identical over 8 bases. Judging by the DNA end, TRBJ2-7 fits better; the J call may be wrong. The CDR3 covers 15 residues. CDR1 LNHNV and CDR2 YYDKDF come from the germline V gene (reference sequence).

This chain uses TRBV18 with TRBJ1-1; TRBD1 matches 9 bases. Germline V gene data show CDR1 as KGHSH and CDR2 as LQKENI. Trimming at V came to 3 bases and at J to 1 base, leaving 6 bases not matched to a gene. This CDR3 region has 16 residues. The CDR3 bases are TGTGCCAGCTCACCGACCGGACAGGGGACGAACACTGAAGCTTTCTTT. Translated: CASSPTGQGTNTEAFF.

This clone was detected a few times. This chain links TRBV4-1 with TRBJ2-4, with TRBD1 identical over 8 bases. CDR3 length: 14 residues. V dropped 6 bases and J dropped 8; count of bases not matched to a gene: 9. Germline V lookup: CDR1 MGHRA, CDR2 YSYEKL. This chain's CDR3 is CASRPQGERDIQYF. CDR3 nucleotides: TGCGCCAGCAGACCACAGGGGGAAAGAGACATTCAGTACTTC.

The gene calls are TRBV4-2 and TRBJ2-3; 10 bases line up with TRBD2. CDR3 length: 17 residues. With 1 base clipped from V and 1 base from J, the junction kept 5 bases outside the gene matches. From germline, CDR1 is LGHNA and CDR2 YNFKEQ. This CDR3 reads CASSQGPLAGGTDTQYF. Here the CDR3 DNA reads TGTGCCAGCAGCCAAGGTCCTCTAGCGGGAGGCACAGATACGCAGTATTTT.

This clone was picked up one time. The chain recombines TRBV10-1 with TRBJ2-5; 15 bases match TRBD2. Germline trimming cut 3 bases from V and 2 bases from J; bases unmatched to any gene: 7. The CDR3 is 18 residues long. Per the germline V gene, CDR1 is WNHNN and CDR2 is SYGVQD (reference sequence). Written as DNA, the CDR3 is TGCGCCAGCAGTGACCTAAACGGGACTAGCGGGGGGCAAGAGACCCAGTACTTC. Its translation is CASSDLNGTSGGQETQYF.

This chain connects TRBV12-5 to TRBJ2-1; TRBD1 agrees at 9 bases. Germline loops: CDR1 LGHNT, CDR2 FRNRAP. Trimming removed 6 bases from V and 6 bases from J; junction bases left unmatched: 6. The CDR3 is made up of 14 amino acids. CDR3 protein: CASGRDRVGNEQFF. The CDR3 DNA follows: TGTGCTAGTGGCCGGGACAGGGTAGGCAATGAGCAGTTCTTC.

V usage is TRBV4-2 and J usage is TRBJ2-1; D may be TRBD1 (6 bases). V was trimmed by 1 base and J by 8 bases, leaving 15 bases between them. There are 15 residues in the CDR3. CDR1 is LGHNA and CDR2 is YNFKEQ in the germline V gene. The CDR3 region has the DNA TGTGCCAGCAGCCAAGCGTCAGGGGATGTCGATGAGCAGTTCTTC. Protein: CASSQASGDVDEQFF.

The chain joins TRBV7-9 to TRBJ2-3, with 11 bases aligning to TRBD1. Trimming cost V 5 bases and J 5 bases; bases outside gene matches: 6. Germline CDR1 and CDR2: SEHNR and FQNEAQ (reference sequence). The CDR3 runs 15 residues. The CDR3 nucleotides are TGTGCCAGCAGCCCGGACAGGGGGCCGGGAGATACGCAGTATTTT. This translates into CASSPDRGPGDTQYF.

The V gene is TRBV7-9, the J gene TRBJ1-4; a possible D gene is TRBD1 (6 bases). V was pared by 5 bases and J by 8 bases, with 9 bases between. There are 12 residues in the CDR3. The germline CDR1 and CDR2 sequences are SEHNR and FQNEAQ (reference sequence). The CDR3 here is CASSLGTEKLFF. The CDR3 DNA is TGTGCCAGCAGCCTAGGGACAGAAAAACTGTTTTTT.

The genes are TRBV5-1 and TRBJ1-6; 10 nucleotides match TRBD1. Germline assignment: CDR1 SGHRS and CDR2 YFSETQ. The CDR3 has 16 residues. Losses at the gene ends were 4 bases for V and 7 bases for J; bases not matched to a gene: 8. The DNA for the CDR3 is TGCGCCAGCAGCAGGTCCGGGGGACAGGGGAATTCACCCCTCCACTTT. Amino acids: CASSRSGGQGNSPLHF.

The chain employs TRBV5-1 and TRBJ2-7, with D tentatively TRBD2 (6 bases). V was clipped by 0 bases and J by 2 bases, with 9 bases between them. The CDR3 is 14 residues long. Looked up from germline, CDR1 is SGHRS and CDR2 is YFSETQ. CDR3 sequence reads: CASSLGGGTYEQYF. The CDR3 DNA follows: TGCGCCAGCAGCTTGGGAGGAGGGACCTACGAGCAGTACTTC.

The chain employs TRBV30 and TRBJ1-2, with D uncertain. With 0 bases removed from V and 6 bases from J, the gap between germline ends came to 14 bases. CDR1 is GTSNPN, CDR2 SVGIG, per germline (reference sequence). This CDR3 has 14 residues. CDR3 coding DNA: TGTGCCTGGAGTGTACATCCGTCTTCACATGGCTACACCTTC. It encodes CAWSVHPSSHGYTF.

The J gene is TRBJ2-5, the V gene TRBV5-1; 8 bases are a match to TRBD1. The length of the CDR3 is 14 residues. Per the germline V gene, CDR1 is SGHRS and CDR2 is YFSETQ. Unmatched junction bases numbered 3, after V lost 4 bases and J lost 1 base. CDR3 sequence: CASSTGQGQETQYF. The CDR3 bases are TGCGCCAGCAGCACCGGACAGGGCCAAGAGACCCAGTACTTC.

The chain employs TRBV6-5 and TRBJ2-2; D not certain. The CDR3 loop spans 15 amino acids. Trimming pared 0 bases from V and 0 bases from J, leaving 5 bases between. CDR1 and CDR2 (germline): MNHEY, SVGAGI. Here the CDR3 DNA reads TGTGCCAGCAGTTACTCGGCCACGAACACCGGGGAGCTGTTTTTT. Encoded protein: CASSYSATNTGELFF.

This chain joins TRBV15 and TRBJ2-7; maybe TRBD2 (6 bases). V was shortened by 1 base and J by 5 bases, with 9 bases between the two germline ends. The CDR3 loop spans 13 amino acids. Germline loops: CDR1 LNHNV, CDR2 YYDKDF (reference sequence). The CDR3 sequence is CATSRGGEDEQYF. The DNA of the CDR3 is TGTGCCACCAGCAGAGGAGGGGAGGACGAGCAGTACTTC. Drawing the rest from reference TRBV15 and TRBJ2-7, the complete variable domain is DAMVIQNPRYQVTQFGKPVTLSCSQTLNHNVMYWYQQKSSQAPKLLFHYYDKDFNNEADTPDNFQSRRPNTSFCFLDIRSPGLGDTAMYLCATSRGGEDEQYFGPGTRLTVT.

J is TRBJ2-6 and V is TRBV27; D ambiguous. Germline CDR1 and CDR2: MNHEY and SMNVEV (reference sequence). The CDR3 covers 15 residues. V lost 5 bases and J lost 0, with 8 bases in between. CDR3 region: CASSPLGSGANVLTF. Here the CDR3 DNA reads TGTGCCAGCAGTCCCCTCGGCTCTGGGGCCAACGTCCTGACTTTC.

The chain recombines TRBV7-9 with TRBJ2-2; D remains ambiguous. With 2 bases removed from V and 0 bases from J, the gap between germline ends came to 10 bases. Germline-derived CDR1 and CDR2 are SEHNR and FQNEAQ (reference sequence). The CDR3 spans 16 residues. The CDR3 coding sequence is TGTGCCAGCAGCTTAAGGCGGAGCCCGAACACCGGGGAGCTGTTTTTT. It specifies CASSLRRSPNTGELFF.